Shown below are 23 T cell receptor beta chains from a single sample sequenced in a study of blood T cell repertoires in COVID-19. Generated by immunoSEQ multiplex PCR, the TCRdb table keeps only in-frame clones and is missing some. The table records about 100,000 clones, 85% of them present only once. Material for sequencing was peripheral blood. The origin of the receptors is a woman in her sixties or seventies with active or convalescent COVID-19.

The rearrangement uses TRBV5-1 and TRBJ1-6; TRBD1 matches at 9 bases. V lost 1 base, J lost 7 bases, and 6 bases stayed unmatched. The germline gives CDR1 SGHRS, CDR2 YFSETQ. CDR3 length: 16 residues. The CDR3 loop reads CASSLSRTGENSPLHF. The CDR3 region has the DNA TGCGCCAGCAGCTTGAGCCGGACAGGGGAAAATTCACCCCTCCACTTT. The complete variable domain, with remaining parts taken from reference TRBV5-1 and TRBJ1-6, reads KAGVTQTPRYLIKTRGQQVTLSCSPISGHRSVSWYQQTPGQGLQFLFEYFSETQRNKGNFPGRFSGRQFSNSRSEMNVSTLELGDSALYLCASSLSRTGENSPLHFGNGTRLTVT.

This chain joins TRBV5-1 and TRBJ2-5, with 10 nucleotides matching TRBD2. Germline V gives CDR1 SGHRS, CDR2 YFSETQ. The CDR3 runs 17 residues. After removal of 4 bases from V and 3 bases from J, the junction contained 12 bases not matched to a gene. The chain's CDR3 is CASSPGPAGTSEETQYF. CDR3 nucleotide sequence: TGCGCCAGCAGCCCAGGACCGGCCGGGACTAGCGAAGAGACCCAGTACTTC.

The rearrangement joins TRBV19 to TRBJ1-1; 7 positions agree with TRBD1. This CDR3 has 14 amino acids. CDR1 and CDR2 (germline): LNHDA, SQIVND (reference sequence). J lost 5 bases, V lost 7 bases, and 10 bases had no gene match. CDR3 amino acids: CASTNRQGLTEAFF. The DNA for the CDR3 is TGTGCCAGTACCAATAGACAGGGCTTAACTGAAGCTTTCTTT.

This chain uses TRBV28 with TRBJ1-5; 7 nucleotides agree with TRBD1. Germline trimming cut 6 bases from V and 3 bases from J; bases unmatched to any gene: 14. The CDR3 has 17 amino acids. Looked up from germline, CDR1 is MDHEN and CDR2 is SYDVKM. CDR3: CASRTRTGSGVNQPQHF. CDR3 bases: TGTGCCAGCAGGACGCGGACAGGTTCGGGGGTCAATCAGCCCCAGCATTTT.

This clone was recorded once. The chain recombines TRBV6-5 with TRBJ2-7; D possibly corresponds to TRBD2 (6 bases). Germline assignment: CDR1 MNHEY and CDR2 SVGAGI. The ends were cut back, 8 bases at V and 6 bases at J, with 23 bases in the middle. The CDR3 contains 15 residues. CDR3: CASVSPPRAGSEQYF. Here the CDR3 DNA reads TGTGCCAGCGTAAGTCCCCCCCGTGCGGGAAGCGAGCAGTACTTC.

In its sample, this clone was seen once. V gene TRBV7-9 combines with J gene TRBJ1-4; no definite D call. Trimming removed 5 bases from V and 8 bases from J, with 12 bases in between. There are 13 residues in the CDR3. Germline CDR1 SEHNR, CDR2 FQNEAQ (reference sequence). CDR3 sequence: CASSPEGTEKLFF. The CDR3 nucleotides read TGTGCCAGCAGCCCTGAGGGAACGGAAAAACTGTTTTTT.

The rearrangement joins TRBV11-2 to TRBJ2-3, with 15 bases fitting TRBD2. Trimming removed 5 bases from V and 5 bases from J; junction bases left unmatched: 2. CDR1 is SGHAT, CDR2 FQNNGV, per germline. The CDR3 covers 15 residues. The CDR3 DNA sequence: TGTGCCAGCAGCGGGACTAGCGGGGGGCAAGATACGCAGTATTTT. This sequence encodes CASSGTSGGQDTQYF. Full variable domain (rest looked up from reference TRBV11-2 and TRBJ2-3): EAGVAQSPRYKIIEKRQSVAFWCNPISGHATLYWYQQILGQGPKLLIQFQNNGVVDDSQLPKDRFSAERLKGVDSTLKIQPAKLEDSAVYLCASSGTSGGQDTQYFGPGTRLTVL.

The chain is built from TRBV24-1 and TRBJ1-2; 10 bases are a match to TRBD1. Unmatched junction bases numbered 15, after V lost 4 bases and J lost 5 bases. CDR1 KGHDR and CDR2 SFDVKD come from the germline V gene. The CDR3 covers 18 residues. CDR3 amino acids: CATSDPGQGGNNWYGYTF. CDR3 bases: TGTGCCACCAGTGACCCCGGACAGGGGGGGAATAACTGGTATGGCTACACCTTC.

The chain links TRBV7-2 to TRBJ2-7; D is perhaps TRBD1 (5 bases). The V end was cut by 5 bases, the J end by 3 bases, with 17 bases between. Germline loops: CDR1 SGHTA, CDR2 FQGNSA. The CDR3 loop spans 15 amino acids. CDR3 nucleotides: TGTGCCAGCAGCCTGCAGGACACGAGCCTCTACGAGCAGTACTTC. Protein product: CASSLQDTSLYEQYF.

The chain uses TRBV2 and TRBJ2-2; 10 bases match TRBD1. The CDR3 has 15 residues. J gave up 4 bases and V 4 bases, and 3 bases lay outside the gene matches. CDR1 and CDR2 from the germline V gene are SNHLY and FYNNEI. The CDR3 here is CASSGQGAPTGELFF. The CDR3 DNA follows: TGTGCCAGCAGTGGACAGGGGGCGCCCACCGGGGAGCTGTTTTTT.

This rearrangement joins TRBV7-3 to TRBJ1-5, with D perhaps matching TRBD1 (5 bases). V was shortened by 1 base and J by 7 bases, with 14 bases between the two germline ends. The CDR3 sequence is 15 residues long. In germline, CDR1 is SGHTA, CDR2 FQGTGA. The CDR3 reads CASSLNGQGGQPQHF. The CDR3 bases are TGTGCCAGCAGCTTAAACGGGCAGGGAGGGCAGCCCCAGCATTTT.

The chain combines TRBV7-2 with TRBJ2-2, with TRBD2 as a possible D gene (5 bases). Deletions cut 1 base from V and 7 bases from J, with 13 bases between. Germline-derived CDR1 and CDR2 are SGHTA and FQGNSA. The CDR3 length is 15 residues. CDR3 amino acids: CASSLGGTGSGELFF. CDR3 in DNA: TGTGCCAGCAGCTTAGGAGGTACTGGGAGCGGGGAGCTGTTTTTT. Full variable domain (outside the CDR3, taken from reference TRBV7-2 and TRBJ2-2): GAGVSQSPSNKVTEKGKDVELRCDPISGHTALYWYRQSLGQGLEFLIYFQGNSAPDKSGLPSDRFSAERTGGSVSTLTIQRTQQEDSAVYLCASSLGGTGSGELFFGEGSRLTVL.

This chain connects TRBV6-5 to TRBJ1-3; D is possibly TRBD1 (6 bases). Germline V gene data show CDR1 as MNHEY and CDR2 as SVGAGI. CDR3 size: 15 residues. Trimming removed 0 bases from V and 3 bases from J, with 9 bases in between. The CDR3 nucleotides are TGTGCCAGCAGTTACTCGGACAGCTTTGGAAACACCATATATTTT. Translated: CASSYSDSFGNTIYF.

V and J are TRBV3-1 (or the pseudogene TRBV3-2) and TRBJ1-2; 9 bases are shared with TRBD1. V trimming: 3 bases; J trimming: 6 bases; junction bases outside the gene matches: 5. Germline V lookup: CDR1 LGHDT, CDR2 YNNKEL (reference sequence). There are 14 residues in the CDR3. The DNA for the CDR3 is TGTGCCAGCAGCCATCGACAGGGGGGGAATGGCTACACCTTC. This gives the protein CASSHRQGGNGYTF.

This sequence joins TRBV10-3 and TRBJ1-2; TRBD1 aligns across 7 bases. Germline CDR1 ENHRY, CDR2 SYGVKD. Trimming took 0 bases from V and 7 from J; bases not matched to a gene: 11. The CDR3 is 16 amino acids. The CDR3: CAISESTGTESSGYTF. The CDR3 region has the DNA TGTGCCATCAGTGAGTCGACGGGGACAGAGTCTTCTGGCTACACCTTC.

The chain is built from TRBV20-1 and TRBJ1-1; D not resolved. Germline V gene sequence: CDR1 DFQATT, CDR2 SNEGSKA (reference sequence). Trimming stripped 6 bases from V and 2 bases from J, with 4 bases between. The CDR3 length is 10 residues. CDR3 nucleotides: TGCAGTGCCTTTAACACTGAAGCTTTCTTT. This sequence encodes CSAFNTEAFF.

The J gene is TRBJ1-2, the V gene TRBV24-1; 10 bases map to TRBD1. J lost 8 bases, V lost 4 bases, and 12 bases had no gene match. Germline lookup yields CDR1 KGHDR and CDR2 SFDVKD. The CDR3 spans 16 residues. CDR3 in DNA: TGTGCCACCAGTGACACCGGGACAGGGGCCGTTCGGGGCTACACCTTC. Translated, it gives CATSDTGTGAVRGYTF.

This chain joins TRBV2 and TRBJ1-5; TRBD1 aligns across 8 bases. The V and J ends lost 7 bases and 2 bases, in that order; junction bases with no gene match: 4. From germline, CDR1 is SNHLY and CDR2 FYNNEI. The CDR3 is made up of 14 amino acids. The CDR3 loop is CASNLDRGNQPQHF. The CDR3 DNA follows: TGTGCCAGCAACCTGGACAGGGGCAATCAGCCCCAGCATTTT. The full variable domain, its missing parts supplied by reference TRBV2 and TRBJ1-5, is EPEVTQTPSHQVTQMGQEVILRCVPISNHLYFYWYRQILGQKVEFLVSFYNNEISEKSEIFDDQFSVERPDGSNFTLKIRSTKLEDSAMYFCASNLDRGNQPQHFGDGTRLSIL.

This chain links TRBV28 with TRBJ1-1, with D possibly matching TRBD1 (5 bases). V lost 1 base to trimming and J lost 1 base, with 10 bases between them. This CDR3 contains 15 residues. Germline CDR1 reads MDHEN; CDR2 reads SYDVKM. Here the CDR3 reads CASSLSGGGNTEAFF. The CDR3 region has the DNA TGTGCCAGCAGTTTATCGGGGGGTGGGAACACTGAAGCTTTCTTT.

This clone was detected only once. V and J are TRBV18 and TRBJ2-2; 9 bases map to TRBD2. V lost 6 bases, J lost 6 bases, and 8 bases stayed unmatched. In germline, CDR1 is KGHSH, CDR2 LQKENI. This CDR3 contains 15 residues. CDR3 bases: TGTGCCAGCTCGCCGGGACTAGCAAATTCCGGGGAGCTGTTTTTT. It is translated as CASSPGLANSGELFF.

This clone was counted once. The rearrangement links TRBV5-5 to TRBJ2-1; 8 bases are a match to TRBD1. The CDR3 totals 19 residues. With 3 bases clipped from V and 4 bases from J, the junction kept 18 bases outside the gene matches. CDR1 is SGHKS, CDR2 YYEKEE, per germline (reference sequence). The CDR3 sequence is CASSSGSGTGSASYNEQFF. In nucleotides, the CDR3 is TGTGCCAGCAGCTCTGGTTCCGGGACAGGATCAGCCTCATACAATGAGCAGTTCTTC.

There are a few counts of this clone. V usage is TRBV27 and J usage is TRBJ1-2, with TRBD1 matching 7 bases. The V segment lost 5 bases and the J segment 5 bases; nucleotides outside the gene matches: 8. Germline values: CDR1 MNHEY, CDR2 SMNVEV (reference sequence). The CDR3 has 14 residues. The CDR3 DNA reads as TGTGCCAGCAGTCCCTGGGGACAGCTGTATGGCTACACCTTC. Encoded protein: CASSPWGQLYGYTF.

The chain employs TRBV25-1 and TRBJ2-2; TRBD1 matches 7 bases. After removal of 2 bases from V and 5 bases from J, the junction contained 8 bases not matched to a gene. Germline CDR1 is MGHDK and CDR2 is SYGVNS. This CDR3 region has 16 residues. CDR3: CASSELRDRKTGELFF. DNA of the CDR3: TGTGCCAGCAGTGAACTCCGGGACAGAAAGACCGGGGAGCTGTTTTTT.